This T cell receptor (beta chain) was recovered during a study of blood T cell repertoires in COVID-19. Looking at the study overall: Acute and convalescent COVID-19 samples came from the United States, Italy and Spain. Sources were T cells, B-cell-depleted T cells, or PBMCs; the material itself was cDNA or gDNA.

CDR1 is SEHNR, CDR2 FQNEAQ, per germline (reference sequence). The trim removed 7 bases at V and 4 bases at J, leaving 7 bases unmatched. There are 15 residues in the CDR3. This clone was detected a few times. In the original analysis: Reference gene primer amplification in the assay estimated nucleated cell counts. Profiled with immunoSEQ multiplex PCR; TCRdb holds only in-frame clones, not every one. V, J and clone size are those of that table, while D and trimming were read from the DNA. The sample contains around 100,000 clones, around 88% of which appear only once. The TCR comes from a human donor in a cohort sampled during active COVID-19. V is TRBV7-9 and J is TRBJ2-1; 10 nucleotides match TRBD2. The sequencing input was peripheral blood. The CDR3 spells CASNIAGGSYNEQFF. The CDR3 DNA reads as TGTGCCAGCAACATAGCGGGGGGTTCGTACAATGAGCAGTTCTTC.